The sequence of this T cell receptor beta chain was determined in a study of OX40 agonist ivuxolimab in advanced cancers. Broadly, across the study: Ivuxolimab was an agonistic, fully human IgG2 monoclonal antibody directed against OX40 (CD134), a costimulatory receptor. A male proportion of roughly 80% and a mean age of approximately 62 years, ranging from 23 to 79, were recorded for the dose-escalation cohort. Peripheral TCRbeta sequencing aimed to test whether ivuxolimab altered TCR sequence diversity and caused clonal T-cell expansion. Partial responses were achieved by three dose-escalation patients, of whom one had hepatocellular carcinoma and two had cutaneous melanoma. Prior anti-PD-1, anti-PD-L1 or anti-CTLA-4 therapy was permitted, and 30% to 50% of dose-escalation patients had received checkpoint inhibitors. Intravenous ivuxolimab was administered to patients every 2 weeks at six dose levels: 0.01, 0.1, 0.3, 1.5, 3 and 10 mg/kg. Of the roughly 53 patients in dose escalation, some 20 had hepatocellular carcinoma, some 15 had melanoma, 9 had renal cell carcinoma and 9 had head and neck cancer. The paper reports the monotherapy dose-escalation portion (N of about 54 patients) of the phase I ivuxolimab trial.

The trial excluded patients who had a history of autoimmune disease or were on systemic immunosuppression. Peripheral blood for TCR sequencing was drawn from every dose cohort at baseline, at cycle 4 day 1 and at cycle 7 day 1. The samples were drawn from a first-in-human, open-label, multicenter phase I dose-escalation trial of ivuxolimab. The trial enrolled adults with locally advanced or metastatic head and neck squamous cell, hepatocellular, melanoma or renal cell carcinoma. Before TCR sequencing, CD4+ T cells and CD8+ T cells were sorted from peripheral blood as separate populations. Broader findings and caveats from the paper: Low levels of normalized T-cell clonal expansion were also seen in some patients who did not respond. In the 0.1-3.0 mg/kg groups, partial responders were among the patients with the lowest normalized peripheral clonal expansion, particularly in CD8+ T cells. After ivuxolimab, expanded clones were on average more numerous among CD8+ T cells than among CD4+ T cells. Antigen specificity was not determined for the clonally expanded peripheral T cells. Clonal expansion of both CD4+ and CD8+ blood T cells was observed from baseline to week 6 at doses 0.1 to 3.0 mg/kg.

V loses 2 bases of germline sequence and J loses 4 bases, and the interval between the two ends is 9 bases. Including the terminal cysteine and phenylalanine, the CDR3 comprises 13 residues. Just the 39-base CDR3 DNA is kept, in frame starting at base 1. CDR1 and CDR2 are read off the germline V gene (reference sequence) as SGHKS and YYEKEE. This clone came up a few times. Its antigen specificity is not known. The record has no base qualities; no much larger clone is one base away. To sequence the TCRbeta CDR3 region, genomic DNA was isolated from the sorted cells. The immunoSEQ Assay was used to sequence the TCRbeta CDR3 regions. This is the immuneACCESS table as TCRdb keeps it, with only in-frame sequences that have V and J called. A part of the clones is gone; compared with another copy, unresolved V genes explain less than half, and the rest is unexplained. The sample includes 20,000 to 30,000 clones, with roughly 80% observed a single time. The ten largest clones capture more than 1.3% of the sample.

The V and J genes are TRBV5-5 and TRBJ1-2, with no D gene named confidently. The sample here was CD4+ or CD8+ T cells sorted from blood, taken in a trial of the OX40 agonist ivuxolimab. This clonotype was obtained from an adult with an advanced solid tumor such as melanoma, head and neck, liver or kidney cancer. The DNA is as follows: TGTGCCAGCAGCTTTTCCTGGACCTATGGCTACACCTTC. The resulting protein is CASSFSWTYGYTF.